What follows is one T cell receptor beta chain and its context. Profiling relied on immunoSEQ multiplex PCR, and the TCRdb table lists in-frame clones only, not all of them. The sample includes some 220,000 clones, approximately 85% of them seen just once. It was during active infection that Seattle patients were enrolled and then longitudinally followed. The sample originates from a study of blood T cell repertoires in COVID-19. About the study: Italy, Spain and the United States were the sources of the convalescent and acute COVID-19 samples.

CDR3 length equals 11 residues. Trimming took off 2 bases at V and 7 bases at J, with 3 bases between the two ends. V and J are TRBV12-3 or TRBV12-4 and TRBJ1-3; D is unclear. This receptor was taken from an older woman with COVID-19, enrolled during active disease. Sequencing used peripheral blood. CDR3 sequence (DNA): TGTGCCAGCAGTTTAAGCAACACCATATATTTT. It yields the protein CASSLSNTIYF.